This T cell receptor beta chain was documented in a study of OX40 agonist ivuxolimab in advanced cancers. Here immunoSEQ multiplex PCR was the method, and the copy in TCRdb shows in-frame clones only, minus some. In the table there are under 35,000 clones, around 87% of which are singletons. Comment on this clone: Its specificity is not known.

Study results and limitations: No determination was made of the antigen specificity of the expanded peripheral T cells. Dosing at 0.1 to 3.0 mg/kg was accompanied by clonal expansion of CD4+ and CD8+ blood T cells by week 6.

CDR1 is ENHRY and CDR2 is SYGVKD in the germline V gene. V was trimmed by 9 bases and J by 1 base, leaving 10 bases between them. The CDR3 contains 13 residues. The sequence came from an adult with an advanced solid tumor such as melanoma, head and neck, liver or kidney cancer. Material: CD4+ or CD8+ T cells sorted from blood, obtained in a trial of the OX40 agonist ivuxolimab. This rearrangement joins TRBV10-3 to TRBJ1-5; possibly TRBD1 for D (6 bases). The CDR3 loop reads CAISGQSNQPQHF. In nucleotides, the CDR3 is TGTGCCATTTCTGGACAGAGCAATCAGCCCCAGCATTTT.